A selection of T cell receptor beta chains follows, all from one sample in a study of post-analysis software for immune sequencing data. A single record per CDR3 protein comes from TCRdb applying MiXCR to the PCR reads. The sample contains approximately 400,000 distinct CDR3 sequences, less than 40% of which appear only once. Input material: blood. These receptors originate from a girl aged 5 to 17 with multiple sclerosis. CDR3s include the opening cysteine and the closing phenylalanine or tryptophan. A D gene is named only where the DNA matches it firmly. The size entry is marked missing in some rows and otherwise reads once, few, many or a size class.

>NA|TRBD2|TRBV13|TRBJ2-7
TGTGCCAGCAGCTTAGCGCTCGGACTAGCGGGGAGCTCCTACGAGCAGTACTTC
CASSLALGLAGSSYEQYF
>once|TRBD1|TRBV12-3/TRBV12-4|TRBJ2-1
TGTGCCAACAGTGGCGGACAGGTGCAGTTCTTC
CANSGGQVQFF
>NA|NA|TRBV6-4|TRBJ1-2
TGTGCCAGCAGTGACATCGGGGGCTATGGCTACACCTTC
CASSDIGGYGYTF
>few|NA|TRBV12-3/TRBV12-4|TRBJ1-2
TGTGCCAGCAGGTCGTTAAACTATGGCTACACCTTC
CASRSLNYGYTF
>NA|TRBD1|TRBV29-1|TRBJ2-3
TGCAGCCAGAGGACAGGGACCACAGATACGCAGTATTTT
CSQRTGTTDTQYF
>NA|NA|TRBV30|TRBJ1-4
TGTGCCTGGAGTGACGCCGCCACTAATGAAAAACTGTTTTTT
CAWSDAATNEKLFF
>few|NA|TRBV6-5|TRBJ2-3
TGTGCCAGCAGTAGGGGGGTAGCGGCAAGCACAGATGCGCAGTATTTT
CASSRGVAASTDAQYF
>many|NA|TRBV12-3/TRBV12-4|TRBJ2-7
TGTGCCAGCAGTCCCTACAGGGCCCGCTCCTACGAGCAGTACTTC
CASSPYRARSYEQYF
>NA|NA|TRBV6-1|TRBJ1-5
TGTGCCAGCAGTGAACCGATAGGGGATACTCAGCCCCAGCATTTT
CASSEPIGDTQPQHF
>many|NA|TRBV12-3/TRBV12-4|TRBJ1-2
TGTGCCAGCAGTTTAGGCCGTAGGGGCTACACCTTC
CASSLGRRGYTF
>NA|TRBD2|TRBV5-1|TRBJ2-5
TGCGCCAGCAGCCCCCCGAGCGGGGGGGCCTGGGAGACCCAGTACTTC
CASSPPSGGAWETQYF
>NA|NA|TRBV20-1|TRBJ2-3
TGCAGTGCTCCGCCGGGACTTAGCACAGATACGCAGTATTTT
CSAPPGLSTDTQYF
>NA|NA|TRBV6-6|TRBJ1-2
TGTGCCCGCAGTACCGGGACATCCTTCTATGGCTACACCTTC
CARSTGTSFYGYTF
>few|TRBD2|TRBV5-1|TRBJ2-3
TGCGCCAGCAGCTTGTGGCCCGGGACTAGCGGCCTCGTTAGCACAGATACGCAGTATTTT
CASSLWPGTSGLVSTDTQYF
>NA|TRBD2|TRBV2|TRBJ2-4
TGTGCCAGCAGTGGACGGGGGGACTCCAGCATTCAGTACTTT
CASSGRGDSSIQYF
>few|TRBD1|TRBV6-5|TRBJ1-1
TGTGCCAGCAGCCTTTTTGGGACAGCGACGTCGTTTGAAGCTTTCTTT
CASSLFGTATSFEAFF
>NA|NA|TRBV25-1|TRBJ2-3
TGTGCCAGCAGTGTAGACCGACGAAAAAAGCAGTATTTT
CASSVDRRKKQYF
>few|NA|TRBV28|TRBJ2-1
TGCGCCAGCAGCGTGGGGGGTGAGCAGTTCTTC
CASSVGGEQFF
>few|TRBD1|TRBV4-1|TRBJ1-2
TGCGCCAGCAGCCAAGATCGGAGGGGGCCTCGATTTGGCTACACCTTC
CASSQDRRGPRFGYTF
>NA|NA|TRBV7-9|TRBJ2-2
TGTGCCAGCAGCTGGGACCTAGCCCCCGGGGAGCTGTTTTTT
CASSWDLAPGELFF
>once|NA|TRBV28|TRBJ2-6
TGTGCCAGCAGTCGCTCGACTGGGGCCAACGTCCTGACTTTC
CASSRSTGANVLTF
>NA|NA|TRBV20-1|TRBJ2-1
TGCAGTGCTGGTACTGGGGGAAACAATGAGCAGTTCTTC
CSAGTGGNNEQFF
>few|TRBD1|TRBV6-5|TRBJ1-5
TGTGCCAGCAGTCCGGGACAGGCCATTAATCAGCCCCAGCATTTT
CASSPGQAINQPQHF
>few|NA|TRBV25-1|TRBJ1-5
TGTGCCAGCACAGGGGAAGGGAGCAATCAGCCCCAGCATTTT
CASTGEGSNQPQHF
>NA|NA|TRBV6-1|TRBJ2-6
TGTGCCAGCAGTGATCCGGGTGGGCCCTCTGGGGCCAACGTCCTGACTTTC
CASSDPGGPSGANVLTF
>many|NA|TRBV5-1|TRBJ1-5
TGCGCCAGCAGCTTGGGGCAGGGAGGGCAGCCCCAGCATTTT
CASSLGQGGQPQHF
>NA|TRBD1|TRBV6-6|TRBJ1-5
TGTGCCAGCAGTTACCGGGTGACAGGGGGCAATCAGCCCCAGCATTTT
CASSYRVTGGNQPQHF
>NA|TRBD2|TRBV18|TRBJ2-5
TGTGCCAGCTCACCAAGGCTAGCGGGGTTCCAAGAGACCCAGTACTTC
CASSPRLAGFQETQYF
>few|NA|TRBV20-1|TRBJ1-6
TGCAGTGCTAGAGCGGGCCCTTATAATTCACCCCTCCACTTT
CSARAGPYNSPLHF
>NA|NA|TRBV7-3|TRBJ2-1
TGTACCAGCAGCCACATTCTGGGAGACCCCAATGAGCAGTTCTTC
CTSSHILGDPNEQFF
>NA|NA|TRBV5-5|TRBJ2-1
TGTGCCAGCAGCGGGGGGAATATTAATGAGCAGTTCTTC
CASSGGNINEQFF
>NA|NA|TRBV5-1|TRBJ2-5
TGCGCCAGCAGCTTGGGGCCGAATGGGGAGACCCAGTACTTC
CASSLGPNGETQYF
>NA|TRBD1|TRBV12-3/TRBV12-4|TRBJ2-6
TGTGCCAGCAGGTTAGGGACAGAAGACGTCCTGACTTTC
CASRLGTEDVLTF
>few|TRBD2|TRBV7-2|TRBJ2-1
TGTGCCAGCAGCGCCAGACTAGCGGGATACAATGAGCAGTTCTTC
CASSARLAGYNEQFF
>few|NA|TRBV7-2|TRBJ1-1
TGTGCCAGCAGCTTTTCGGAAGAAACCATGAACACTGAAGCTTTCTTT
CASSFSEETMNTEAFF
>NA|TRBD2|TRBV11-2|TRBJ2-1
TGTGCCAGCAGCATATCGGGGGGGCCCAATGAGCAGTTCTTC
CASSISGGPNEQFF
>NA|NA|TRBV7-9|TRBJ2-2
TGTGCCAGCAGCCAAATGGCGGGGGAGCTGTTTTTT
CASSQMAGELFF
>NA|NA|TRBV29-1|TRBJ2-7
TGCAGCGTTGAAGAATCGGGGAGCTCCTACGAGCAGTACTTC
CSVEESGSSYEQYF
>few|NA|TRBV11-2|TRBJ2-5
TGTGCCAGCAGCTCAGGGGACCCCCTAGTAGAGACCCAGTACTTC
CASSSGDPLVETQYF
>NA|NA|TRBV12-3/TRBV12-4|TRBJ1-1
TGTGCCAGCAGTTTCCGGAGCTACTACACCTTGAACACTGAGGCTTTCTTT
CASSFRSYYTLNTEAFF
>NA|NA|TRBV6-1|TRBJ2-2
TGTGCCGGGGGACTCACGAACACCGGGGAGCTGTTTTTT
CAGGLTNTGELFF